This TCR beta chain was found in a study of CD8+CD57+ T cells in acquired aplastic anemia. Study-wide context: Healthy donors averaged around 10 million reads for CD4+ cells.

CDR3 and TCR beta VDJ profiling relied on genomic DNA as the template. TCRdb fed the reads into MiXCR, producing one record per CDR3 protein. The sample lists 200,000 to 250,000 distinct CDR3 sequences, 30% to 40% occurring once. Trimming cost V 3 bases and J 9 bases, with 12 bases left between them. The CDR3 totals 13 residues. In germline, CDR1 is LNHDA, CDR2 SQIVND (reference sequence). This clonotype was counted between two and nine times. Its target is unknown. A much larger clone differs from this one at a single base, so this may be a read error. Findings of the study overall: No significant difference in CD8+ Simpson's diversity was found between patients and controls. Patients shared approximately 30 CD8+ CDR3 sequences with controls.

This sequence was found in a human donor in good health, serving as a control. The chain carries TRBV19 and TRBJ1-5; D is unclear. The material sequenced was sorted CD4+, CD8+, or CD8+CD57+ T cells (not recorded which) from PBMCs. CDR3 sequence: CASSISNHRPQHF. The DNA of the CDR3 is TGTGCCAGTAGTATTTCGAATCATCGGCCCCAGCATTTT.